There are a few counts of the clone carrying this T cell receptor beta chain. Its matching antigen is unknown. The data originate from a study of identical twins. Notes on the study in general: Twin pairs had excess sharing that was weaker in beta out-of-frame sequences.

In germline, CDR1 is KGHSH, CDR2 LQKENI. This CDR3 region has 14 residues. The V end was cut by 5 bases, the J end by 2 bases, with 12 bases between. TCRdb itself ran the 5' RACE reads through MiXCR, one entry per CDR3 protein. Among a few hundred thousand distinct CDR3 sequences listed, roughly a tenth were seen once. This receptor was identified in a middle-aged man in good health. Sequencing was done on a sample of memory T cells sorted from blood. The chain links TRBV18 to TRBJ1-1, with D perhaps matching TRBD1 (6 bases). The CDR3 nucleotides are TGTGCCAGCTCAATAGAACAGGGAAACACTGAAGCTTTCTTT. It yields the protein CASSIEQGNTEAFF.